This TCR beta chain was sequenced for a study of vaccination and CD4 T cells after COVID-19. Across the study: Each convalescent patient was PCR positive for SARS-CoV-2 on nasal swab; roughly nine cases were mild and one severe.

The Oncomine TCR Beta short-read assay sequenced DNA from cultured CD4+ T cells. TCRdb reprocessed the PCR reads via MiXCR and lists one record per CDR3 protein. Here the sample spans tens of thousands of distinct CDR3 sequences, 64% being singletons. Concerning this clonotype: Its target is unknown.

Germline-derived CDR1 and CDR2 are MDHEN and SYDVKM. CDR3 length: 13 residues. V trimming: 6 bases; J trimming: 4 bases; junction bases outside the gene matches: 4. Treatment noted: roughly 10-day PBMC culture with coronavirus spike peptide pools or control peptides (ViraFEST assay). Culture conditions combined some 1.9 million PBMCs per well with 9.5 to 10 IU/ml IL-2 and 8 to 10 ug/ml peptide pools. This sequence joins TRBV28 and TRBJ1-2, with 8 bases identical to TRBD1. The receptor's source is a human donor who had recovered from COVID-19. Sequenced material: CD4+ T cells from blood, cultured in vitro. In DNA, the CDR3 is TGTGCCAGCAGCATCGACAGGGGCTATGGCTACACCTTC. Its translation: CASSIDRGYGYTF.